A single sample is the source of the 5 T cell receptor beta chains below, sequenced in a study of blood T cells in healthy people across ages. The use of a sample-barcoded 5' primer and a J-beta primer mix characterized a second PCR of roughly 7 to 12 cycles. Each CDR3 protein gets one entry after TCRdb re-called the 5' RACE reads with MiXCR. Seen here are more than 650,000 distinct CDR3 sequences, 40% to 65% observed once, and the top ten hold roughly two fifths. The sequenced sample consisted of blood. The receptor source for this set is a man older than 75 in good health.

The chain combines TRBV28 with TRBJ1-1; D perhaps matches TRBD1 (6 bases). Germline CDR1 is MDHEN and CDR2 is SYDVKM. This CDR3 comprises 14 residues. Trimming stripped 5 bases from V and 4 bases from J, with 14 bases between. The CDR3 nucleotides read TGTGCCAGCAGTGCACAGGGCGCGGGCACTGAAGCTTTCTTT. It yields the protein CASSAQGAGTEAFF.

This clonotype was seen at least ten times. The J gene is TRBJ1-1, the V gene TRBV13; D uncertain. The length of the CDR3 is 14 residues. In germline, CDR1 is PRHDT, CDR2 FYEKMQ (reference sequence). V was shortened by 3 bases and J by 6 bases, with 14 bases between the two germline ends. CDR3 DNA: TGTGCCAGCAGCTTTCCCACGGACGGTTCTGAAGCTTTCTTT. Protein sequence: CASSFPTDGSEAFF.

The chain joins TRBV11-1 to TRBJ2-1, with a tentative D call TRBD2 (5 bases). V lost 7 bases and J lost 0, with 13 bases in between. The CDR3 length is 15 residues. Germline V lookup: CDR1 SGHAT, CDR2 FQDESV (reference sequence). DNA for the CDR3: TGTGCCAGCACCCCGAGGGTACTCTCCTACAATGAGCAGTTCTTC. Its protein product is CASTPRVLSYNEQFF. Filled out from reference TRBV11-1 and TRBJ2-1, the complete variable domain reads EAEVAQSPRYKITEKSQAVAFWCDPISGHATLYWYRQILGQGPELLVQFQDESVVDDSQLPKDRFSAERLKGVDSTLKIQPAELGDSAMYLCASTPRVLSYNEQFFGPGTRLTVL.

Only a few counts were recorded for this clonotype. The chain uses TRBV12-3 or TRBV12-4 and TRBJ1-1, with D perhaps TRBD1 (5 bases). The CDR3 spans 16 residues. Deletions cut 3 bases from V and 7 bases from J, with 21 bases between. The CDR3 reads CASSLRGLGEGIEAFF. CDR3 in DNA: TGTGCCAGCAGTTTGAGGGGCCTGGGGGAAGGGATTGAAGCTTTCTTT.

This clonotype has just a few counts. The chain combines TRBV20-1 with TRBJ1-4, with D hard to call. Germline CDR1 and CDR2: DFQATT and SNEGSKA (reference sequence). Deletions cut 6 bases from V and 6 bases from J, with 8 bases between. This CDR3 region has 11 residues. The DNA of the CDR3 is TGCAGTGCCGGAGCGGATGAAAAACTGTTTTTT. The encoded protein is CSAGADEKLFF.